The sample holds many counts of the clone carrying this TCR beta chain. The antigen is not known. Not enrolled were patients with uncontrolled infection, other autoimmune disease, pregnancy or lactation. Fresh peripheral blood, more than 8 ml of it, supplied the PBMCs. This sample stems from a study of T cells in Graves' hyperthyroidism and ophthalmopathy. Study-level results: Model output signaled ophthalmopathy a median 6.5 months ahead of onset.

Using RNA transcripts as the source, TCR beta CDR3 regions were amplified. When the TCR CDR3 underwent first-round RT-PCR, the HTBI primer set was used. TCRdb reprocessed the multiplex PCR reads with MiXCR, giving one entry per CDR3 protein. The table includes over 150,000 distinct CDR3 sequences, about a sixth detected once. The TCR sequence derives from a woman between 50 and 59 years old with Graves' hyperthyroidism. The sample was blood.

CDR3 sequence (DNA): TGTGCCAGCAGCTTGACAGGACTAGCGGACAATGAGCAGTTCTTC. Protein: CASSLTGLADNEQFF. V is TRBV7-6 and J is TRBJ2-1; 10 bases map to TRBD2. The CDR3 totals 15 residues. Trimming cost V 3 bases and J 5 bases; bases outside gene matches: 4. The germline CDR1 and CDR2 sequences are SGHVS and FNYEAQ.